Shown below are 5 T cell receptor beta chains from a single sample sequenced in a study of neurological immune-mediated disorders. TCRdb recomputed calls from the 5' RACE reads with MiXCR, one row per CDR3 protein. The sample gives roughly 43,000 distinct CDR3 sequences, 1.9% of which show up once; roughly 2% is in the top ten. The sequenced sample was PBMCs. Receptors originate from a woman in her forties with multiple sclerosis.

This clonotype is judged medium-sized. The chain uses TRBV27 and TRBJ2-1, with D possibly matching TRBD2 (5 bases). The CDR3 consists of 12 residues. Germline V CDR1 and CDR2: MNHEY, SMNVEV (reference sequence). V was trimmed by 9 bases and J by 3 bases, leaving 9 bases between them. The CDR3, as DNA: TGTGCCAGTCGGGGAATCTACAATGAGCAGTTCTTC. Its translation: CASRGIYNEQFF.

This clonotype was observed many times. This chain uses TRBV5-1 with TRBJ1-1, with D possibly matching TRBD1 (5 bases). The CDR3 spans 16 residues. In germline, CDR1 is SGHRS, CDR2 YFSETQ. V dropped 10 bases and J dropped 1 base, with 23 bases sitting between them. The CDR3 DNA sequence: TGCGCCTCTAATACAGGAGCCGTTACAGGGAACACTGAAGCTTTCTTT. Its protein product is CASNTGAVTGNTEAFF.

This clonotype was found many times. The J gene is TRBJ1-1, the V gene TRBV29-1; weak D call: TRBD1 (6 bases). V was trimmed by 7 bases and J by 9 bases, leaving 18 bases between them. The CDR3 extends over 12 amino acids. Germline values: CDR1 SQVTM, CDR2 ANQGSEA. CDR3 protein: CSAIRGQQQAFF. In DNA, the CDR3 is TGCAGCGCTATACGCGGACAGCAACAAGCTTTCTTT.

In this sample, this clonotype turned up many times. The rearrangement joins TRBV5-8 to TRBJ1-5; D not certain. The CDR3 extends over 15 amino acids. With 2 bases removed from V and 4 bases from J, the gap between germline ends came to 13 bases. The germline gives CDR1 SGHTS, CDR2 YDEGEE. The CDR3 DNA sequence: TGTGCCAGCAGCTTCGGGAGTCTCAGGAATCAGCCCCAGCATTTT. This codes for CASSFGSLRNQPQHF.

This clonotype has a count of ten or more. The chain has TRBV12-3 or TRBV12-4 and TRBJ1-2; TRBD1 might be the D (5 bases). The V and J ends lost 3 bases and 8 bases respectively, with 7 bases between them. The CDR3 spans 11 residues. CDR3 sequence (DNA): TGTGCCAGCAGTTTTTGGGGCGGCTACACCTTC. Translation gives CASSFWGGYTF.